The sequence of this T cell receptor (beta chain) was determined in a study of blood T cells in healthy people across ages. Broader study findings: Possibly confounding the expanded clonotype changes was the fact that donor CMV status was unknown.

V lost 3 bases, J lost 7 bases, and 20 bases lay in between. The CDR3 has 16 residues. Germline CDR1 LNHNV, CDR2 YYDKDF (reference sequence). Details on this clonotype: The antigen is not known.

Primed by a sample-barcoded 5' primer and a J-beta primer mix, a second PCR proceeded for about 6 to 11 cycles. TCRdb fed the 5' RACE reads into MiXCR, producing one record per CDR3 protein. Here the sample spans 1.5 million to 1.8 million distinct CDR3 sequences, about 42% being singletons. This TCR derives from a woman between 18 and 30 years old in good health. The material sequenced was blood. The chain has TRBV15 and TRBJ2-3, with a weak D call TRBD2 (6 bases). The CDR3 protein is CATSRVGGSHSHTQYF. The CDR3 DNA reads TGTGCCACCAGCAGGGTGGGGGGATCTCACTCCCATACGCAGTATTTT.